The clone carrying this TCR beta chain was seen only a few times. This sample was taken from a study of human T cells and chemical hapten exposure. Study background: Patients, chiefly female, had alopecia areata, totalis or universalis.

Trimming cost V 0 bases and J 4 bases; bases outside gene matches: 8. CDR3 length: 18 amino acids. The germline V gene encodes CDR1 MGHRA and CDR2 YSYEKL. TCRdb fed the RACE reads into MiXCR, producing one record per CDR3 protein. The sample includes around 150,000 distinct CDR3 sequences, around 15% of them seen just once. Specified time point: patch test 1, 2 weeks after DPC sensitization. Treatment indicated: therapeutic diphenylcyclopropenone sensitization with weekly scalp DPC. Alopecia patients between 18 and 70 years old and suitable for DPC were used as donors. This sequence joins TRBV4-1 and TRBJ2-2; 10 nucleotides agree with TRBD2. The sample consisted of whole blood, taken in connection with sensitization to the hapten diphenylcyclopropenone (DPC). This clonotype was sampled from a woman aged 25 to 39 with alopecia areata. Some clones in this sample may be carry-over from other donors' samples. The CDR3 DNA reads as TGCGCCAGCAGCCAAGAGACTCTAGCGGGAGCGGGCACCGGGGAGCTGTTTTTT. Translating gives CASSQETLAGAGTGELFF.